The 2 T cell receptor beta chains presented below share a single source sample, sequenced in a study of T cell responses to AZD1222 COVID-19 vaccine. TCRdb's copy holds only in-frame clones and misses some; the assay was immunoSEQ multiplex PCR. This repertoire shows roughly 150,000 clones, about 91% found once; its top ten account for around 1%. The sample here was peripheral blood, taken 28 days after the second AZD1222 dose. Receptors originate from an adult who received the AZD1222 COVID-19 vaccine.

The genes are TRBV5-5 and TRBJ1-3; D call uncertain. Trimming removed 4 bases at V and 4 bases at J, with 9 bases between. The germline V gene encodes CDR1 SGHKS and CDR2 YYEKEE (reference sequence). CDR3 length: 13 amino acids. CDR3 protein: CASSPGRGNTIYF. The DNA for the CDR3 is TGTGCCAGCAGCCCCGGACGGGGAAACACCATATATTTT.

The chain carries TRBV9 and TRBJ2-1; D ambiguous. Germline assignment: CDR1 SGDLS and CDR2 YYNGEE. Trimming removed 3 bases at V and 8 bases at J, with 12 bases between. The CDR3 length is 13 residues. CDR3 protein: CASSAYGEDEQFF. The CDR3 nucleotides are TGTGCCAGCAGCGCCTACGGAGAGGATGAGCAGTTCTTC.